The 5 T cell receptor beta chains in this list originate from one sample, sequenced in a study of PD-1 blockade in classical Hodgkin lymphoma. The patients all showed relapse after autologous stem cell transplantation, while their brentuximab vedotin exposure varied. The assay was immunoSEQ multiplex PCR, and TCRdb's table has in-frame clones only and misses some. The repertoire holds about 11,000 clones, with approximately 82% as singletons. The sample consisted of peripheral blood mononuclear cells (PBMCs), taken before the second cycle of nivolumab. The receptor source for this set is a human donor with classical Hodgkin lymphoma.

This clone has a handful of counts. V is TRBV13 and J is TRBJ1-1; D call uncertain. This CDR3 contains 12 residues. CDR1 is PRHDT and CDR2 is FYEKMQ in the germline V gene (reference sequence). V was shortened by 5 bases and J by 3 bases, with 7 bases between the two germline ends. The DNA of the CDR3 is TGTGCCAGCAGCGAGGCAGACACTGAAGCTTTCTTT. Translated, it gives CASSEADTEAFF.

V gene TRBV28 combines with J gene TRBJ1-2; D unclear. The germline gives CDR1 MDHEN, CDR2 SYDVKM. Trimming removed 2 bases at V and 4 bases at J, with 8 bases between. This CDR3 has 13 amino acids. The CDR3, as DNA: TGTGCCAGCAGTTTAACCCTTGTCTATGGCTACACCTTC. Encoded protein: CASSLTLVYGYTF.

The chain couples TRBV18 to TRBJ1-5, with a tentative D call TRBD1 (6 bases). CDR1 is KGHSH, CDR2 LQKENI, per germline. The V gene lost 1 base and the J gene lost 4 bases, with 8 bases spanning the gap. The CDR3 runs to 14 residues. This CDR3 reads CASSPRQANQPQHF. CDR3 coding DNA: TGTGCCAGCTCACCACGACAGGCTAATCAGCCCCAGCATTTT.

The CDR3 DNA sequence: TGTGCCAGCTCACCGACAGGACAGGGGCATAACTATGGCTACACCTTC. Protein: CASSPTGQGHNYGYTF. V usage is TRBV18 and J usage is TRBJ1-2, with 9 bases aligning to TRBD1. Germline V gene data show CDR1 as KGHSH and CDR2 as LQKENI. The V gene end was trimmed by 3 bases and the J gene end by 1 base; junction bases not matched to a gene: 6. The CDR3 is made up of 16 amino acids.

J is TRBJ1-3 and V is TRBV7-9, with 12 nucleotides matching TRBD1. Germline trimming cut 1 base from V and 2 bases from J; bases unmatched to any gene: 9. The germline CDR1 and CDR2 sequences are SEHNR and FQNEAQ (reference sequence). CDR3 length: 19 residues. The CDR3, as DNA: TGTGCCAGCAGCTTAGGTCCCGGGACAGGGGGCTCCGCTGGAAACACCATATATTTT. This translates into CASSLGPGTGGSAGNTIYF.